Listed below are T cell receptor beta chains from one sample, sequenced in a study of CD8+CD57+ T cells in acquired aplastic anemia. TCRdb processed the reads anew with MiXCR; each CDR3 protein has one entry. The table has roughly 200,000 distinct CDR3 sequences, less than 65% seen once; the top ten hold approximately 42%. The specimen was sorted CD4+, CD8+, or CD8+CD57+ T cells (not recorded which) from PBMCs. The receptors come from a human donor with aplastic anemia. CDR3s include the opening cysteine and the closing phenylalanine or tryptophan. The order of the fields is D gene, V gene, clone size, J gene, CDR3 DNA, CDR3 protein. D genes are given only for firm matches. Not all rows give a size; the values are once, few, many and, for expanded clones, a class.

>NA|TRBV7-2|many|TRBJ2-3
TGTGCCAGCAGCTACACAGATACGCAGTATTTT
CASSYTDTQYF
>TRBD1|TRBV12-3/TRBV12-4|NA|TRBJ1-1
TGTGCCAGCACCCTTGGACAGGGGAGCACTGAAGCTTTCTTT
CASTLGQGSTEAFF
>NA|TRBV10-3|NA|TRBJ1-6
TGTGCCAGCAGCCTCGACGGAAGAGGGACCTATAATTCACCCCTCCACTTT
CASSLDGRGTYNSPLHF
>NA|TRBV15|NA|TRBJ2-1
TGTGCCACCAGCAGAGATTTGGGCAGGGAGCAGTTCTTC
CATSRDLGREQFF
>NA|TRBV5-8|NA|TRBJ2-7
TGTGCCAGCAGCTACGGAAGGTCCACCTACGAGCAGTACTTC
CASSYGRSTYEQYF
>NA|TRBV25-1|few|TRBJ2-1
TGTGCCAGCAGTGGCCTACCACTAGCAGTCTACAATGAGCAGTTCTTC
CASSGLPLAVYNEQFF
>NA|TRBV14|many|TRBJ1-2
TGTGCCAGCAGCCAAGATACGGACTATGGCTACACCTTC
CASSQDTDYGYTF
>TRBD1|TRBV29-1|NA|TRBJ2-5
TGCAGCGCCGTAGGGGGACAGGGAAGTAAGCAGTACTTC
CSAVGGQGSKQYF
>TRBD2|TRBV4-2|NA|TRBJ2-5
TGTGCCAGCAGCCCTTCTTGGTTGGGACTAGGTATCGGTGGGGAGACCCAGTACTTC
CASSPSWLGLGIGGETQYF
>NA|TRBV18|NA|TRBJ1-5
TGTGCCAGGAGGGGGGGCGGCAATCAGCCCCAGCATTTT
CARRGGGNQPQHF
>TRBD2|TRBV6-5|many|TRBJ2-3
TGTGCCAGCAGTTTCGGCCTAGCGGGGGGCACAGATACGCAGTATTTT
CASSFGLAGGTDTQYF
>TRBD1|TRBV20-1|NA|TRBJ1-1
TGCAGTGCTCGAAGGGCGGGACAGACGAACACTGAAGCTTTCTTT
CSARRAGQTNTEAFF
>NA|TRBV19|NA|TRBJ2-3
TGTGCCAGTAGTATAATGCCAGGCTCAGATACGCAGTATTTT
CASSIMPGSDTQYF
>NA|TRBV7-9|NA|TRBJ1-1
TGTGCCAGCAGCTCAGAAGCCGGCACTGAAGCTTTCTTT
CASSSEAGTEAFF
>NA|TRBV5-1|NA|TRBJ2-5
TGCGCCAGCAGACGGTCCCTACAAGAGACCCAGTACTTC
CASRRSLQETQYF
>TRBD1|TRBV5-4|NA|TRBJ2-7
TGTGCCAGCAGCCCCCAGACAGGGCCGAACTACGAGCAGTACTTC
CASSPQTGPNYEQYF
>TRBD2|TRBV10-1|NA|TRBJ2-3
TGCGCCAGCACGGGACAGCGGGAGGGCCTTAGCACAGATACGCAGTATTTT
CASTGQREGLSTDTQYF
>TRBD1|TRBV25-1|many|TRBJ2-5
TGTGCCAGCAGTAATCGGGGCAGGGGGCTCCAAGAGACCCAGTACTTC
CASSNRGRGLQETQYF
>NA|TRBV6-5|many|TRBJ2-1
TGTGCCAGCAGTTACAGACGTTTCGGCGGTGAGCAGTTCTTC
CASSYRRFGGEQFF
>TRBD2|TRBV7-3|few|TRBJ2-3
TGTGCCAGCAGTTTAGGTCCCGGACTAGCGGGGACAGATACGCAGTATTTT
CASSLGPGLAGTDTQYF
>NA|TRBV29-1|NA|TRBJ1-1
TGCAGCGGCATGACAGGGAACACTGAAGCTTTCTTT
CSGMTGNTEAFF
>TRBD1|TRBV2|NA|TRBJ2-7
TGTGCCAGCAGTTGGGACAGGGGGAACGAGCAGTACTTC
CASSWDRGNEQYF
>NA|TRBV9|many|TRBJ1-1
TGTGCCAGCAGCGTAGCCGGCTACACTGAAGCTTTCTTT
CASSVAGYTEAFF
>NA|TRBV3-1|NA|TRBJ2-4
TGTGCCAGCAGCACCGGAGGGGGGGGGCTGGGCATTCAGTACTTC
CASSTGGGGLGIQYF
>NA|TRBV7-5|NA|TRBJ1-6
NA
CISVSGGRDYNSPLHF
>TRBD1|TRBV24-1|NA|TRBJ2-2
TGTGCCACCAGTGATCTAAGGACAGGGGCGAACACCGGGGAGCTGTTTTTT
CATSDLRTGANTGELFF
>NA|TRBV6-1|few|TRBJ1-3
TGTGCCAGCAGTGAGGAAGGGCCCTCTGGAAACACCATATATTTT
CASSEEGPSGNTIYF
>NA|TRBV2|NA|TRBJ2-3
TGTGCCAGCAGTGGGAGGACTTCCGGGACGCAGTATTTT
CASSGRTSGTQYF
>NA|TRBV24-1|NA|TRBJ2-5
TGTGCCACCAGTGACTTACAGCACCAAGAGACCCAGTACTTC
CATSDLQHQETQYF
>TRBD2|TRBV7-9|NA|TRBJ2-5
TGTGCCAGCAGCCCAGGGACTAGCGGGGGGGTACATGAGACCCAGTACTTC
CASSPGTSGGVHETQYF
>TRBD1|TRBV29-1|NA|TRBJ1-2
TGCAGCGTTGACCCGGGACAGGGCGCTTATGGCTACACCTTC
CSVDPGQGAYGYTF
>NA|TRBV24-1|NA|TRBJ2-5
TGTGCCACCAGTGATAGTGACAGCCAAGAGACCCAGTACTTC
CATSDSDSQETQYF